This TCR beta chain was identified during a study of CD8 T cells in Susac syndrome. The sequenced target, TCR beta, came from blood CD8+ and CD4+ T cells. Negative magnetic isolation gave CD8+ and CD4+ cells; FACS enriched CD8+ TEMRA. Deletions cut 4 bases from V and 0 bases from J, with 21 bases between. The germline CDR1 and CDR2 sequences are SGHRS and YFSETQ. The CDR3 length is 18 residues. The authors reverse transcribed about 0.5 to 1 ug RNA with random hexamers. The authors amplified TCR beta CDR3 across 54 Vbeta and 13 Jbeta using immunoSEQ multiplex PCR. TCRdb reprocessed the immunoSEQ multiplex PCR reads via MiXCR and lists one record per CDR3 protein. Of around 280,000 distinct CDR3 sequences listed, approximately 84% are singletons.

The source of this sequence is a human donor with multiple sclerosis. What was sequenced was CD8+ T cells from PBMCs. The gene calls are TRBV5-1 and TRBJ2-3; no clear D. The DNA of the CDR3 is TGCGCCAGCAGCGCCGGAAGGCACACAACAGTTAGCACAGATACGCAGTATTTT. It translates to CASSAGRHTTVSTDTQYF.